The clone carrying this T cell receptor (beta chain) showed up just a few times. This sample is drawn from a study of blood T cell repertoires in COVID-19. V lost 5 bases, J lost 10 bases, and 15 bases lay in between. The CDR3 covers 13 residues. Germline V lookup: CDR1 LNHDA, CDR2 SQIVND (reference sequence). Sequencing used immunoSEQ multiplex PCR; TCRdb keeps in-frame clones, though not all of them. The sample lists around 250,000 clones, roughly 88% seen once, with about 3.1% in the top ten. J is TRBJ1-5 and V is TRBV19; tentatively, D is TRBD1 (6 bases). The sequenced sample consisted of PBMCs or T cells enriched from blood (not recorded which). The clonotype comes from a woman between 35 and 50 years old who had been exposed to COVID-19. The CDR3 protein is CASSPLPGGPQHF. CDR3 nucleotides: TGTGCCAGTAGTCCCCTTCCGGGGGGCCCCCAGCATTTT.